This is a list of T cell receptor beta chains from one sample in a study of T cell responses to AZD1222 COVID-19 vaccine. Libraries were prepared by immunoSEQ multiplex PCR; TCRdb keeps only in-frame clonotypes and omits some of them. The sample has roughly 100,000 clones; approximately 88% are singletons. Sequenced here: peripheral blood, sampled on day 0 of AZD1222 vaccination. Source of these receptors: an adult in good health. Each CDR3 is given with its conserved first and last residue. The D gene is left open where the match is weak. Clone size is stated in some rows and not others, as once, few, many or a class when expanded.

D gene	V gene	clone size	J gene	CDR3 protein	CDR3 DNA
-	TRBV25-1	-	TRBJ1-3	CASSLLSGNTIYF	TGTGCCAGCTCCCTCCTCTCTGGAAACACCATATATTTT
-	TRBV4-3	once	TRBJ2-3	CASSQALAPSDTQYF	TGCGCCAGCAGCCAAGCTCTAGCGCCCTCGGATACGCAGTATTTT
TRBD1	TRBV11-2	-	TRBJ1-5	CASSRDRDQPQHF	TGTGCCAGCAGCCGAGACAGGGATCAGCCCCAGCATTTT
TRBD2	TRBV9	-	TRBJ2-5	CASSVANSGWETQYF	TGTGCCAGCAGCGTAGCGAATAGCGGGTGGGAGACCCAGTACTTC
-	TRBV27	-	TRBJ1-1	CASSSGLVTEAFF	TGTGCCAGCAGTTCCGGGTTAGTGACTGAAGCTTTCTTT
-	TRBV11-2	-	TRBJ1-1	CASSLGEAFF	TGTGCCAGCAGCTTAGGGGAAGCTTTCTTT
TRBD2	TRBV6-1	-	TRBJ2-2	CASSEAAGGPGELFF	TGTGCCAGCAGTGAAGCTGCGGGGGGGCCCGGGGAGCTGTTTTTT
-	TRBV2	-	TRBJ1-5	CASSEQGGNQPQHF	TGTGCCAGCAGTGAACAGGGAGGGAATCAGCCCCAGCATTTT
-	TRBV7-8	-	TRBJ1-2	CASSPGARGGYTF	TGTGCCAGCAGCCCCGGAGCGAGGGGTGGCTACACCTTC
-	TRBV4-3	-	TRBJ1-6	CASSQGGQNSSPLHF	TGCGCCAGCAGCCAAGGGGGACAAAATAGTTCACCCCTCCACTTT
-	TRBV18	-	TRBJ1-1	CASSPQRQGLGYTEAFF	TGTGCCAGCTCACCACAGCGGCAGGGATTAGGGTACACTGAAGCTTTCTTT
TRBD2	TRBV4-1	-	TRBJ2-2	CASSQVSGSGTGELFF	TGCGCCAGCAGCCAAGTTAGCGGGAGCGGCACCGGGGAGCTGTTTTTT
-	TRBV3-1/TRBV3-2	-	TRBJ1-1	CASSQRGFGTEAFF	TGTGCCAGCAGCCAACGGGGGTTTGGCACTGAAGCTTTCTTT
TRBD2	TRBV19	-	TRBJ2-5	CASSGTSGYQETQYF	TGTGCCAGTAGTGGGACTAGCGGATACCAAGAGACCCAGTACTTC
TRBD2	TRBV6-5	-	TRBJ2-3	CASRYLAGGSTDTQYF	TGTGCCAGCAGATACCTAGCGGGGGGATCCACAGATACGCAGTATTTT